Included here is one T cell receptor beta chain sequence, with context. The data are from a study of early T cells in non-severe SARS-CoV-2 infection. Each cDNA molecule carried a unique molecular identifier. TCRdb fed the 5' RACE reads into MiXCR, producing one record per CDR3 protein. This table has around 80,000 distinct CDR3 sequences, roughly 10% appearing once. The sequence derives from an adult who was a healthcare worker with PCR-confirmed SARS-CoV-2 infection or an uninfected control (not recorded which). Sequenced here: whole blood, sampled at baseline.

The CDR3 DNA reads TGTGCCAGCAGCCGCGGACAGGCTGGGGATACGCAGTATTTT. Encoded protein: CASSRGQAGDTQYF. V gene TRBV4-2 combines with J gene TRBJ2-3, with 7 positions matching TRBD1. J was trimmed by 6 bases and V by 4 bases; bases with no gene match: 7. This CDR3 spans 14 amino acids. Germline V gene lookup returns CDR1 LGHNA and CDR2 YNFKEQ.